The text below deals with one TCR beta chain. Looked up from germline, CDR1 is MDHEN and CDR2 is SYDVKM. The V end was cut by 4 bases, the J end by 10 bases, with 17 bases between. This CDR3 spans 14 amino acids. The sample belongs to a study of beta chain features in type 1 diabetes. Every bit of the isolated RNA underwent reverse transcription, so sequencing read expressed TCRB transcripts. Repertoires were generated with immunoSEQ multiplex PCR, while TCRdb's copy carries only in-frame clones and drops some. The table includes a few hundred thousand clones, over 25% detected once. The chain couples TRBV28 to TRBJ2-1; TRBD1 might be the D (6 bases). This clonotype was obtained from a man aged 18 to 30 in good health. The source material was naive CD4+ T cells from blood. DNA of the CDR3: TGTGCCAGCAGTTCAAACCCACAGGGCGGCGAGCAGTTCTTC. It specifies CASSSNPQGGEQFF.